This T cell receptor beta chain was obtained from a study of blood T cell repertoires in COVID-19 (dated by TCRdb to 2020 to 2022). About the study as a whole: Collaborator samples came from the United States, Italy and Spain and covered acute and convalescent phases of COVID-19. The samples were drawn from two sources: the first 160 participants of the ongoing ImmuneRACE study, and over 950 subjects contributed by 6 global collaborators. Where HLA class I and class II types were available, the types were taken from metadata supplied by the sample provider, not from assay-based typing. The repertoires were released in a freely available public database intended as a resource for research on the immune response to SARS-CoV-2. The dataset comprised deeply sampled blood TCRbeta repertoires from subjects exposed to, actively infected with, or recovered from COVID-19. Nearly every sample came with metadata listing a de-identified subject ID, COVID-19 status, age in years and sex. The prospective study material was composed of cDNA or gDNA derived from T cells, B-cell-depleted T cells, or PBMCs. The full study reports these points: How much clinical and demographic metadata was included differed by source and by participant, and the metadata was provided uncurated.

TCRbeta CDR3 regions were amplified from genomic DNA using the immunoSEQ Assay, a bias-controlled multiplex PCR. In the source study's methods: Nucleated cell counts per sample were estimated from amplification of reference gene primers within the assay. Sequence reads were collapsed and filtered to measure the absolute abundance of every unique TCRbeta CDR3 rearrangement. Productive Simpson clonality was computed per sample as the square root of Simpson's diversity index over productive rearrangements. In its TCRdb copy, this immuneACCESS table keeps in-frame sequences only and misses some clones. Where compared with another copy, unresolved V genes explain less than half of these, and the others have no known cause. The V and J calls and the clone size are those of that table, but D and trimming were determined from the DNA. Across this sample there are hundreds of thousands of clones, with approximately 91% seen only once. The leading ten clones occupy roughly 7.4% of the sample.

Notes on this clone: Its antigen is unknown. No much larger clonotype is one base removed from it; base qualities were not supplied.

One collaborating source in Seattle enrolled patients during active infection and followed them longitudinally through the course of disease. Each collaborating institution followed its own protocols to collect whole blood in K2EDTA tubes. For TCRbeta analysis, collaborators shipped samples in one of three forms: frozen whole blood, isolated PBMCs, or DNA extracted from either of those sample types. V drops 8 bases and J drops 1 base, leaving 17 bases in between. As encoded in the germline V gene, CDR1 is MNHEY while CDR2 is SVGAGI. Reading from cysteine to phenylalanine, the CDR3 counts 15 amino acids. Here the CDR3 DNA is all that survives: 45 bases in frame from base 1.

The TCR sequence derives from a woman between 50 and 59 years old with COVID-19, enrolled during active disease. This chain is built from TRBV6-5 and TRBJ1-1, with a tentative D gene TRBD1 over 6 matching bases. Material for sequencing was peripheral blood. The DNA sequence follows: TGTGCCAGCGAGGACCCGGGACACACGAACACTGAAGCTTTCTTT. This gives the protein CASEDPGHTNTEAFF.